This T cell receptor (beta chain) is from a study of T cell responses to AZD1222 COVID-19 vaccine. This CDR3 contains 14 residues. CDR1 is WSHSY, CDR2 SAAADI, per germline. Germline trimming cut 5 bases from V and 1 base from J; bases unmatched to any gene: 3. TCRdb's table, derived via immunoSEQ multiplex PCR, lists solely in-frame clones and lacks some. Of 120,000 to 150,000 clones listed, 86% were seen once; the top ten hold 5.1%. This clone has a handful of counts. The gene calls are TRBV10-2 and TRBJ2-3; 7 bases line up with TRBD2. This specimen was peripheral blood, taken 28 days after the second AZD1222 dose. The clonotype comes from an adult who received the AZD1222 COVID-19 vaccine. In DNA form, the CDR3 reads TGCGCCAGCAGTCTGGCGGGGGGCACAGATACGCAGTATTTT. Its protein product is CASSLAGGTDTQYF.